The 25 T cell receptor beta chains in this list originate from one sample, sequenced in a study of sequential checkpoint blockade in melanoma. Treatment specified: randomized to nivolumab then ipilimumab (arm A) or the reverse (arm B). Measured with immunoSEQ multiplex PCR; TCRdb has only the in-frame clones, and not every one. Counted here are under 45,000 clones, 80% to 90% occurring once; the ten biggest clones make up around 6%. This material consisted of CD8+ T cells sorted from blood (inferred from file names), taken from a patient given nivolumab and ipilimumab in sequence. The receptors derive from a human donor with melanoma.

The chain recombines TRBV5-8 with TRBJ2-5; possible D gene TRBD1, 6 bases. This CDR3 region has 15 residues. Germline CDR1 reads SGHTS; CDR2 reads YDEGEE. V lost 3 bases and J lost 4, with 16 bases in between. The CDR3 is CASSYRENNGETQYF. Written as DNA, the CDR3 is TGTGCCAGCAGCTACAGGGAAAATAACGGAGAGACCCAGTACTTC.

This chain links TRBV11-2 with TRBJ2-6, with 7 bases matching TRBD1. Per the germline V gene, CDR1 is SGHAT and CDR2 is FQNNGV. After removal of 5 bases from V and 2 bases from J, the junction contained 6 bases not matched to a gene. This CDR3 is built from 16 residues. CDR3 DNA: TGTGCCAGCAGCCTGCAAACAGGGGCTGGGGCCAACGTCCTGACTTTC. It translates to CASSLQTGAGANVLTF.

The chain carries TRBV6-1 and TRBJ1-1; TRBD1 aligns across 7 bases. The germline CDR1 and CDR2 sequences are MNHNS and SASEGT. J was trimmed by 5 bases and V by 0 bases; bases with no gene match: 6. The CDR3 is made up of 15 amino acids. CDR3 in DNA: TGTGCCAGCAGTGAAGCGTCGGAGGGGGCGACTGAAGCTTTCTTT. Amino acid sequence: CASSEASEGATEAFF.

The CDR3 DNA is TGCAGCGCCACAGGGCGAGCAACTAATGAAAAACTGTTTTTT. Translated, it gives CSATGRATNEKLFF. V and J are TRBV29-1 and TRBJ1-4, with D tentatively TRBD1 (6 bases). With 7 bases removed from V and 0 bases from J, the gap between germline ends came to 12 bases. Germline V CDR1 and CDR2: SQVTM, ANQGSEA. The length of the CDR3 is 14 residues.

The chain has TRBV7-2 and TRBJ1-5; D is possibly TRBD1 (5 bases). The CDR3 is 17 amino acids. Trimming left V 1 base short and J 0 bases short, with 13 bases between. In germline, CDR1 is SGHTA, CDR2 FQGNSA. CDR3 sequence (DNA): TGTGCCAGCAGCTTAGTGGGGGGAGGGGATAGCAATCAGCCCCAGCATTTT. Translated: CASSLVGGGDSNQPQHF.

This chain uses TRBV9 with TRBJ2-5; D possibly corresponds to TRBD2 (5 bases). The V end was cut by 3 bases, the J end by 2 bases, with 11 bases between. Germline lookup yields CDR1 SGDLS and CDR2 YYNGEE. The CDR3 is 14 amino acids. CDR3: CASSGGSYQETQYF. The CDR3 coding sequence is TGTGCCAGCAGCGGAGGGTCGTATCAAGAGACCCAGTACTTC.

V and J are TRBV7-9 and TRBJ2-3, with 7 bases aligning to TRBD1. Trimming removed 5 bases from V and 1 base from J; junction bases left unmatched: 3. This CDR3 has 14 amino acids. The V gene's germline CDR1 is SEHNR and CDR2 FQNEAQ (reference sequence). The CDR3 region has the DNA TGTGCCAGCAGCGGGACAGTGCGCACAGATACGCAGTATTTT. This gives the protein CASSGTVRTDTQYF. Looking up the rest from reference TRBV7-9 and TRBJ2-3 gives the full variable domain: DTGVSQNPRHKITKRGQNVTFRCDPISEHNRLYWYRQTLGQGPEFLTYFQNEAQLEKSRLLSDRFSAERPKGSFSTLEIQRTEQGDSAMYLCASSGTVRTDTQYFGPGTRLTVL.

This clone was seen a few times. As DNA, the CDR3 is TGTGCCAGCAGCTTAACCACAGGGATGGAAAAACTGTTTTTT. This gives the protein CASSLTTGMEKLFF. The chain joins TRBV7-9 to TRBJ1-4; weak D call: TRBD1 (6 bases). Between the trimmed V and J ends, which lost 2 bases and 8 bases, there was a span of 12 bases. Per the germline V gene, CDR1 is SEHNR and CDR2 is FQNEAQ (reference sequence). This CDR3 comprises 14 residues. The whole variable domain, remainder taken from reference TRBV7-9 and TRBJ1-4, is DTGVSQNPRHKITKRGQNVTFRCDPISEHNRLYWYRQTLGQGPEFLTYFQNEAQLEKSRLLSDRFSAERPKGSFSTLEIQRTEQGDSAMYLCASSLTTGMEKLFFGSGTQLSVL.

The rearrangement uses TRBV6-5 and TRBJ1-5, with a tentative D call TRBD1 (6 bases). The CDR3 is 14 amino acids. V was shortened by 2 bases and J by 6 bases, with 11 bases between the two germline ends. Germline lookup yields CDR1 MNHEY and CDR2 SVGAGI. CDR3: CASSYGTGIQPQHF. CDR3 in DNA: TGTGCCAGCAGTTACGGCACAGGGATTCAGCCCCAGCATTTT.

This clone occurred once. This chain joins TRBV19 and TRBJ2-4; D perhaps matches TRBD1 (5 bases). Trimming removed 3 bases at V and 6 bases at J, with 9 bases between. This CDR3 region has 13 residues. Looked up from germline, CDR1 is LNHDA and CDR2 is SQIVND (reference sequence). The CDR3 sequence: CASSISTVNIQYF. For the CDR3, the DNA is TGTGCCAGTAGTATCTCGACAGTAAACATTCAGTACTTC.

The genes are TRBV6-5 and TRBJ1-6, with 9 bases lining up with TRBD1. The CDR3 consists of 16 residues. Trimming at V came to 4 bases and at J to 4 bases, leaving 5 bases not matched to a gene. Germline loops: CDR1 MNHEY, CDR2 SVGAGI. In nucleotides, the CDR3 is TGTGCCAGCAGTTGGGACAGGGATCGGTATAATTCACCCCTCCACTTT. Amino acid sequence: CASSWDRDRYNSPLHF.

This clone was picked up a small number of times. The chain couples TRBV2 to TRBJ2-3; possibly TRBD1 for D (7 bases). The CDR3 sequence is 18 residues long. Germline V gene lookup returns CDR1 SNHLY and CDR2 FYNNEI. The V end lost 7 bases, the J end lost 4 bases, and 27 bases lay between the germline ends. The chain's CDR3 is CASTKTRGTGLSSDTQYF. CDR3 in DNA: TGTGCCAGCACCAAGACCAGGGGGACTGGTTTGAGCTCAGATACGCAGTATTTT.

There are a few counts of this clone. The V and J genes are TRBV19 and TRBJ2-7; TRBD1 matches 7 bases. This CDR3 comprises 14 residues. With 5 bases clipped from V and 7 bases from J, the junction kept 11 bases outside the gene matches. Germline V gene data show CDR1 as LNHDA and CDR2 as SQIVND (reference sequence). For the CDR3, the DNA is TGTGCCAGTAGTCCCGGGACAGAATTTTATGAGCAGTACTTC. It is translated as CASSPGTEFYEQYF.

A word on this clone: Distinct nucleotide sequences in the sample also encode this CDR3. The chain has TRBV5-1 and TRBJ2-5; D is possibly TRBD1 (5 bases). The DNA end is a closer match to TRBJ2-7, so the J assignment may be wrong. CDR3 size: 14 residues. CDR1 is SGHRS and CDR2 is YFSETQ in the germline V gene. The CDR3 nucleotides read TGCGCCAGCAGCTTGGGGCAGGGTGCCGACGAGCAGTACTTC. Protein sequence: CASSLGQGADEQYF.

Within the sample, this clone is medium-sized (0.01 to 0.1%). The chain couples TRBV28 to TRBJ2-3; 10 bases align to TRBD2. Germline-derived CDR1 and CDR2 are MDHEN and SYDVKM. V lost 6 bases to trimming and J lost 3 bases; unmatched junction nucleotides: 12. The CDR3 is 17 amino acids. CDR3 loop: CASSPLFSGGRTDTQYF. CDR3 coding DNA: TGTGCCAGCAGCCCCCTTTTTAGCGGGGGGAGGACAGATACGCAGTATTTT.

The chain uses TRBV15 and TRBJ1-5, with D possibly being TRBD1 (6 bases). CDR1 and CDR2 from the germline V gene are LNHNV and YYDKDF (reference sequence). The CDR3 contains 12 residues. Deletions cut 4 bases from V and 6 bases from J, with 7 bases between. DNA of the CDR3: TGTGCCACCAGCACAGGGGTTCAGCCCCAGCATTTT. Protein product: CATSTGVQPQHF.

The chain joins TRBV19 to TRBJ2-7; 7 bases fit TRBD1. The CDR3 is 14 residues long. The germline V gene has CDR1 LNHDA and CDR2 SQIVND (reference sequence). V dropped 7 bases and J dropped 0; count of bases not matched to a gene: 6. The CDR3 loop is CASTLTGSSYEQYF. The DNA for the CDR3 is TGTGCCAGTACTTTGACAGGGAGCTCCTACGAGCAGTACTTC.

V usage is TRBV18 and J usage is TRBJ2-2, with TRBD1 identical over 7 bases. With 8 bases clipped from V and 0 bases from J, the junction kept 9 bases outside the gene matches. The CDR3 loop spans 16 amino acids. CDR1 is KGHSH and CDR2 is LQKENI in the germline V gene. Here the CDR3 DNA reads TGTGCCAGCGATTCTGGACAGGTTGCGAACACCGGGGAGCTGTTTTTT. Amino acid sequence: CASDSGQVANTGELFF.

V and J are TRBV7-8 and TRBJ2-1, with D maybe TRBD2 (6 bases). The germline CDR1 and CDR2 sequences are SGHVS and FQNEAQ. The CDR3 consists of 15 residues. V was shortened by 4 bases and J by 7 bases, with 17 bases between the two germline ends. The CDR3, as DNA: TGTGCCAGCAGCTCTCCGGGACTGGGGGAGAATGAGCAGTTCTTC. The encoded protein is CASSSPGLGENEQFF.

This chain connects TRBV13 to TRBJ2-7; the match to TRBD2 covers 11 bases. After removal of 5 bases from V and 9 bases from J, the junction contained 12 bases not matched to a gene. This CDR3 is 15 amino acids long. Germline CDR1 reads PRHDT; CDR2 reads FYEKMQ (reference sequence). The CDR3 reads CASSRTGTSGNVQYF. CDR3 in DNA: TGTGCCAGCAGCCGTACCGGGACTAGCGGCAATGTGCAGTACTTC. The full variable domain, completed using reference TRBV13 and TRBJ2-7, is AAGVIQSPRHLIKEKRETATLKCYPIPRHDTVYWYQQGPGQDPQFLISFYEKMQSDKGSIPDRFSAQQFSDYHSELNMSSLELGDSALYFCASSRTGTSGNVQYFGPGTRLTVT.

This chain uses TRBV29-1 with TRBJ1-2, with a weak D call TRBD1 (5 bases). Germline assignment: CDR1 SQVTM and CDR2 ANQGSEA. The V end lost 5 bases, the J end lost 7 bases, and 11 bases lay between the germline ends. The CDR3 has 11 residues. The DNA for the CDR3 is TGCAGCGTTCCCAGGGCAATTGGCTACACCTTC. It translates to CSVPRAIGYTF.

J is TRBJ2-5 and V is TRBV2; D is possibly TRBD2 (5 bases). Gene TRBJ2-7 matches the end of the DNA better, so the J call may be wrong. This CDR3 has 15 amino acids. Germline loops: CDR1 SNHLY, CDR2 FYNNEI. As DNA, the CDR3 is TGTGCCAGCAGTGAATCGGATAGCGAAATAAACGAGCAGTACTTC. As protein: CASSESDSEINEQYF.

This clone occurred a few times. V is TRBV9 and J is TRBJ2-7; D remains ambiguous. Looked up from germline, CDR1 is SGDLS and CDR2 is YYNGEE. The CDR3 contains 14 residues. V was cut by 0 bases and J by 5 bases, with 12 bases left in between. The DNA of the CDR3 is TGTGCCAGCAGCGTAGCTATCGGTGCCGACGAGCAGTACTTC. Encoded protein: CASSVAIGADEQYF.

This sequence joins TRBV28 and TRBJ1-4; weak D call: TRBD1 (5 bases). The germline gives CDR1 MDHEN, CDR2 SYDVKM. The CDR3 loop spans 15 amino acids. Deletions cut 8 bases from V and 1 base from J, with 14 bases between. The CDR3 bases are TGTGCCAGCCGGATCCAGGGATTAACTAATGAAAAACTGTTTTTT. Translating it yields CASRIQGLTNEKLFF.

The CDR3 region has the DNA TGTGCCAGCAGTTCACTAGCGGGGCCGTACAATGAGCAGTTCTTC. It codes for CASSSLAGPYNEQFF. The chain links TRBV6-5 to TRBJ2-1; 10 nucleotides align to TRBD2. This CDR3 has 15 amino acids. J gave up 4 bases and V 4 bases, and 4 bases lay outside the gene matches. Germline CDR1 and CDR2: MNHEY and SVGAGI.